These T cell receptor beta chains were read from a single sample in a study of blood T cell repertoires in COVID-19. The assay was immunoSEQ multiplex PCR, and TCRdb's table has in-frame clones only and misses some. Of some 320,000 clones listed, roughly 86% are singletons. Specimen: PBMCs or T cells enriched from blood (not recorded which). The receptor source for this set is a woman under 40 who had recovered from COVID-19. The conserved cysteine and the conserved F or W are not part of the CDR3 here.

>TRBV4-1|TRBJ1-2
ASSQAPGEYGYT
>TRBV29-1|TRBJ2-1
SVRTDSYNEQF
>TRBV14|TRBJ2-1
ASSQASPYNEQF
>TRBV7-6|TRBJ1-3
ASSSPLGTGAAGNTIY
>TRBV5-6|TRBJ1-5
ASSRTGSPQH
>TRBV4-3|TRBJ1-4
ASSQDLLGPTDEKLF
>TRBV6-5|TRBJ2-3
ASSLAGIDTQY
>TRBV5-4|TRBJ1-2
ASSLEQGTNYGYT
>TRBV6-2/TRBV6-3|TRBJ1-6
ASSLTGGLGNNSPLH
>TRBV7-8|TRBJ1-4
ASSLGNRVGEKLF
>TRBV7-2|TRBJ2-7
ATSRQGRGYEQY
>TRBV25-1|TRBJ2-5
ASSRTEQETQY
>TRBV18|TRBJ2-5
ASSPDRGQETQY
>TRBV6-5|TRBJ1-4
ASIDRAGQNEKLF
>TRBV5-1|TRBJ1-1
ASSPQGANEAF
>TRBV7-2|TRBJ1-2
ASSPTIQNYGYT
>TRBV5-1|TRBJ1-4
ASSGEGANEKLF